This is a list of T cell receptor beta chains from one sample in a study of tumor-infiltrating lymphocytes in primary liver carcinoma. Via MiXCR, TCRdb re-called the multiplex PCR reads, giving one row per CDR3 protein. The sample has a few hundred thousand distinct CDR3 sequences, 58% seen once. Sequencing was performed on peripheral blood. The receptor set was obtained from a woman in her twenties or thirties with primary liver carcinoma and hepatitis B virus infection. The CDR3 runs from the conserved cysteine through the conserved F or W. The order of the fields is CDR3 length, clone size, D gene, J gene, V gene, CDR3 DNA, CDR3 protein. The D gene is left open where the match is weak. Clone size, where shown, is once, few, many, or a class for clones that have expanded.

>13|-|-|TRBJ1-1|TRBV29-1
TGCAGCGCTAACCCGGATCCGAACACTGGAGCTTTCTTT
CSANPDPNTGAFF
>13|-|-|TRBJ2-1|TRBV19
TGTGCCAGCCACTTCGGGAGCTCCGGTGAGCAGTTCTTC
CASHFGSSGEQFF
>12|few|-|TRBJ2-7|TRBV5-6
TGTGCCAGCAGCTTTGAGGTTCGCGAGCAGTACTTC
CASSFEVREQYF
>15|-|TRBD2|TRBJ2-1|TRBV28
TGTGCCAGCAGCGTTAGGACTAGCGGACTCAATGAGCAGTTCTTC
CASSVRTSGLNEQFF
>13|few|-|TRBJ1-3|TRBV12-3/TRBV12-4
TGTGCCAGCAGACCCAACTCTGGAAACACCATATATTTT
CASRPNSGNTIYF
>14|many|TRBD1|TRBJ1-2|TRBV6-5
TGTGCCAGCACCCCATGGGGGACAGGGTCTGGCTACACCTTC
CASTPWGTGSGYTF
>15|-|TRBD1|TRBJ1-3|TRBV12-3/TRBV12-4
TGTGCCAGCAGATGGGACAGCGCCTCTGGAAACACCATATATTTT
CASRWDSASGNTIYF
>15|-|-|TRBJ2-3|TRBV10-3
TGTGCCATCAGTGACCTAGTGTCTAGCACAGATACGCAGTATTTT
CAISDLVSSTDTQYF
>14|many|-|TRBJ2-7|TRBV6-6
TGTGCCAGCAGTTACACGGACAAATCCCCCGAGCAGTACTTC
CASSYTDKSPEQYF
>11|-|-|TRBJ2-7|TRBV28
TGTGCCAGCATAGGGGGGAAAGTCAAGTACTTC
CASIGGKVKYF
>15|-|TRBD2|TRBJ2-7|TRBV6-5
TGTGCCAGCAGTTGCCTGATTAACGGGAGGGGCGAGCAGTACTTC
CASSCLINGRGEQYF
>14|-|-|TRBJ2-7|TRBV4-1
TGCGCCAGCAGTCTCCAGGACGAGAACTACGAGCAGTACTTC
CASSLQDENYEQYF
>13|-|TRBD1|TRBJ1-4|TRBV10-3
TGTGCCATCAGGGGACAGGGGGATGAAAAAGTGTTTTTT
CAIRGQGDEKVFF
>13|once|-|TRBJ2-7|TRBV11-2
TGTCCCAGCAGCCTAGGGACTGCATACGAACAGTACTTC
CPSSLGTAYEQYF
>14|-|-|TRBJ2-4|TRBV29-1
TGCAGCGTTCGTCGGAACAGGGTTTCTGGAATTCAGTACTTC
CSVRRNRVSGIQYF
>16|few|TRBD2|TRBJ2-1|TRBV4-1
TGCGCCAGCAGCCAAGGACTAGCGGGTCCTACAACTGAGCAGTTCTTC
CASSQGLAGPTTEQFF
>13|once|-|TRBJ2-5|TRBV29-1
TGCAGCGCCTCCCGGGCCCTCCAAGAGACCCAGTACTTC
CSASRALQETQYF
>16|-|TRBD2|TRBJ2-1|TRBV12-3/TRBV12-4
TGTGCCAGCAGTTTAGGGGCTAGCGGGAGTTACAATGAGCAGTTCTTC
CASSLGASGSYNEQFF
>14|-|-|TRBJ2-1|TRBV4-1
TGCGCCAGCTGTCAAGATACAGGGAGGAATGAGCAGTTCTTC
CASCQDTGRNEQFF
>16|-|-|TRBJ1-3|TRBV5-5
TGTGCCAGTAGCTTAGATTTTGGGGGCCCCGCAAACACCATATATTTT
CASSLDFGGPANTIYF
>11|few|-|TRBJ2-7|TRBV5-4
TGTGCCAGCGGGGCGGGCTACGAGCAGTACTTC
CASGAGYEQYF
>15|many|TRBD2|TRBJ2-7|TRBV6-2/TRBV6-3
TGTGCCAGCAGTTCGACTAGCGGGGCTACCTACGAGCAGTACTTC
CASSSTSGATYEQYF
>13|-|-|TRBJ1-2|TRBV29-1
TGCAGCGCACTCCAAGGGGATCGGAAAGGCTACACCTTC
CSALQGDRKGYTF
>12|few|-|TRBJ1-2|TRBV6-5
TGTGCCAGCAGTTACCACCGTGGTGGCTACACCTTC
CASSYHRGGYTF
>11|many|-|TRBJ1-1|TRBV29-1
TGCAGCGTTTCAACAAACACTGAAGCTTTCTTT
CSVSTNTEAFF
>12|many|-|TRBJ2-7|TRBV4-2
TGTGCCAGCAGCCCCCGAAGTAACGAGCAGTACTTC
CASSPRSNEQYF
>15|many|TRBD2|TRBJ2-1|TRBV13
TGTGCCAGCAGCCTCCGACTAGCGGGAGTGGCTGAGCAGTTCTTC
CASSLRLAGVAEQFF
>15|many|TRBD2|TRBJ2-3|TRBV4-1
TGCGCCAGCAGCCAAGGGGGGACTAGCCAAGATACGCAGTATTTT
CASSQGGTSQDTQYF
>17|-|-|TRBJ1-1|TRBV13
TGTGCCAGCAGCTTAGGAGGGTTTGGTATTGGGGACACTGAAGTCTTCTTT
CASSLGGFGIGDTEVFF
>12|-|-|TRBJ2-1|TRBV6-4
TGTGCCAGCAGTGACATCAGTGGGGAGCAGTTCTTC
CASSDISGEQFF
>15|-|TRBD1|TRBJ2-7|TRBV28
TGTGCCAGCACGCCCCGGACAGGGGGCGTCTACGAGCAGTACTTC
CASTPRTGGVYEQYF
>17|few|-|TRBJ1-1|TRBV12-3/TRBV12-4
TGTGCCAGCAGTCGCGGACTCGACTCGGCGTGGAACACTGAAGCTTTCTTT
CASSRGLDSAWNTEAFF
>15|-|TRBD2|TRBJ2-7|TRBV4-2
TGTGCCAGCAGCCAAGAGGGCGGGAGGACCGACGAGCAGTACTTC
CASSQEGGRTDEQYF
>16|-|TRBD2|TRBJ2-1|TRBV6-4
TGTGCCAGCAGTAGGGGACTAGAGGGTATAAATAATGAGCAGTTCTTC
CASSRGLEGINNEQFF
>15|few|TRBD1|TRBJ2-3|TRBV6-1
TGTGCCAGCAGTGAACACAGGGGGCGGACAGATACGCAGTATTTT
CASSEHRGRTDTQYF
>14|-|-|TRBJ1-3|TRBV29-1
TGCAGCGTTGATTATCAAGCCTCTGGAAACACCATATATTTT
CSVDYQASGNTIYF
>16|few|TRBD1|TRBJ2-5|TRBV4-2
TGTGCCAGCAGCCAGGAATACAGGGGGCGGAAAGAGACCCAGTACTTC
CASSQEYRGRKETQYF
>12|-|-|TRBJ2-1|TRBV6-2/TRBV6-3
TGTGCCAGCAGTTACTCCCAGAATGAGCAGTTCTTC
CASSYSQNEQFF
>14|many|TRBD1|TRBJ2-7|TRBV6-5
TGTGCCACGAAACCGGGACAGGCCTTCTACGAGCAGTACTTC
CATKPGQAFYEQYF
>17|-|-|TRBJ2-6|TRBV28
TGTGCCAGCAGTACTGACAGAATGATCTCTGGGGCCAACGTCCTGACTTTC
CASSTDRMISGANVLTF
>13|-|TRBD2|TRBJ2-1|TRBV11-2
TGTGTCAGCAACGACACTAGCGGCCTCGAGCAGTTCTTC
CVSNDTSGLEQFF
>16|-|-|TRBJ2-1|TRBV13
TGTGCCAGCAGCTCCCGGGGGCGGGAGTCTTACAATGAGCAGTTCTTC
CASSSRGRESYNEQFF
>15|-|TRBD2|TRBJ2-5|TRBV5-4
TGTGCCAGCAGCTTGGGGACTAGCGGAGAAGAGACCCAATACTTC
CASSLGTSGEETQYF
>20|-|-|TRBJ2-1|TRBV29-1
TGCAGCGTTGAGAGATATATAGGGCTAGCGACCAGGAGCTCCTACAATGAGCAGTTCTTC
CSVERYIGLATRSSYNEQFF
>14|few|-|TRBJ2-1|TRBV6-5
TGTGCCACGCTGCCGGCGCCAGGATACAATGAGCAGTTCTTC
CATLPAPGYNEQFF